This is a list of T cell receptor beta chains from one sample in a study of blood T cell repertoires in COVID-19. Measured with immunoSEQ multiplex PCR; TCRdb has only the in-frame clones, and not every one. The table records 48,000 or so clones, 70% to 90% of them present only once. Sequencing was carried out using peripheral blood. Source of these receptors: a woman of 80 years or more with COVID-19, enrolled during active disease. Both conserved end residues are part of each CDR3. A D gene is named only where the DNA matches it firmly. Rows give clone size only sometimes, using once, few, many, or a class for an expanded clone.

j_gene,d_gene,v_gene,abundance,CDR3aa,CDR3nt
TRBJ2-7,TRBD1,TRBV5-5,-,CASSRYGTGKYEQYF,TGTGCCAGCAGCAGATACGGGACAGGGAAGTACGAGCAGTACTTC
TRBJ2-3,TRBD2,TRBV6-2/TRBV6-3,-,CASSAIAGLTDTQYF,TGTGCCAGCAGTGCCATAGCGGGGCTCACAGATACGCAGTATTTT
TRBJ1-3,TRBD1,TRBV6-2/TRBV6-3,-,CASSYFTGGGNTIYF,TGTGCCAGCAGTTACTTCACAGGGGGAGGAAACACCATATATTTT
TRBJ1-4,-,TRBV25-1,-,CASSDSRVETNEKLFF,TGTGCCAGCAGTGATAGCAGGGTTGAGACTAATGAAAAACTGTTTTTT
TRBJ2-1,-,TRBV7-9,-,CASSPSYNEQFF,TGTGCCAGCAGCCCTTCCTACAATGAGCAGTTCTTC
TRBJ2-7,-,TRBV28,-,CASSSRYEQYF,TGTGCCAGCAGTTCCCGGTACGAGCAGTACTTC
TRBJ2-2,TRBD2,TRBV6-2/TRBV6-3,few,CASSSRTSGFTGELFF,TGTGCCAGCAGTTCCCGGACTAGCGGATTCACCGGGGAGCTGTTTTTT
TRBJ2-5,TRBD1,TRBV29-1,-,CSVNRGRVRETQYF,TGCAGCGTCAACAGGGGAAGGGTAAGAGAGACCCAGTACTTC
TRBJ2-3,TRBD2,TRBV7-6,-,CASSLGSGLAADTQYF,TGTGCCAGCAGCTTAGGCAGCGGACTAGCGGCGGATACGCAGTATTTT
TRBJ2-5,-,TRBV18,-,CASSQGLQETQYF,TGTGCCAGCTCCCAGGGACTGCAAGAGACCCAGTACTTC
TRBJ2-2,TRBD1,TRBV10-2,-,CASRVRGRSTGELFF,TGCGCCAGCAGGGTCAGGGGGCGATCCACCGGGGAGCTGTTTTTT
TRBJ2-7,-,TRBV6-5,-,CASSYLYEQYF,TGTGCCAGCAGTTACCTTTACGAGCAGTACTTC
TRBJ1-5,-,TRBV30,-,CAWSVRQLTYSNQPQHF,TGTGCCTGGAGTGTCAGACAGCTCACTTATAGCAATCAGCCCCAGCATTTT
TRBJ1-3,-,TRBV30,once,CAWSWARDTSGNTIYF,TGTGCCTGGAGCTGGGCCCGGGACACGTCGGGAAACACCATATATTTT
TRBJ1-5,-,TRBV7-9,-,CASSRDYQPQHF,TGTGCCAGCAGCCGTGACTATCAGCCCCAGCATTTT
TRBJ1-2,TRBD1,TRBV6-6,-,CASSTTGVNYGYTF,TGTGCCAGCAGTACCACAGGGGTTAACTATGGCTACACCTTC
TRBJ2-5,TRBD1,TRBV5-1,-,CASNSGQGARGQETQYF,TGCGCCAGCAATTCCGGACAGGGCGCTAGGGGGCAAGAGACCCAGTACTTC
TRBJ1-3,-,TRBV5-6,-,CASSPGWRLISGNTIYF,TGTGCCAGCAGTCCTGGCTGGCGGCTGATCTCTGGAAACACCATATATTTT
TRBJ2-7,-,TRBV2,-,CASKPLYEQYF,TGTGCCAGCAAGCCGTTGTACGAGCAGTACTTC
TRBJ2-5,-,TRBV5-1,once,CASSLQGRGETQYF,TGCGCCAGCAGCTTGCAGGGGAGGGGAGAGACCCAGTACTTC
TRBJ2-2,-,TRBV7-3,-,CASTGRGTGELFF,TGTGCCAGCACGGGCAGGGGAACCGGGGAGCTGTTTTTT
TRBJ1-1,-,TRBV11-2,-,CASSMSVLRGGEAFF,TGTGCCAGCAGCATGTCTGTGTTAAGGGGCGGCGAAGCTTTCTTT